This T cell receptor (beta chain) was profiled in a study of blood T cell repertoires in COVID-19. Looking at the study overall: Both acute and convalescent COVID-19 samples were obtained from the United States, Italy and Spain.

The germline gives CDR1 MNHNS, CDR2 SASEGT. This CDR3 is built from 15 residues. Trimming at V came to 3 bases and at J to 4 bases, leaving 3 bases not matched to a gene. Under the authors' procedure: Amplified reference gene primers provided the basis for estimating nucleated cell counts. Profiling relied on immunoSEQ multiplex PCR, and the TCRdb table lists in-frame clones only, not all of them. V and J calls and clone size follow that table, whereas D and trimming were derived from the DNA. The table includes some 400,000 clones, more than 70% detected once. Patients of the Seattle cohort, enrolled during active infection, were followed longitudinally.

This TCR was sampled from an older woman with COVID-19, enrolled during active disease. Sequencing was done on a sample of peripheral blood. The chain combines TRBV6-1 with TRBJ1-6; TRBD1 agrees at 7 bases. CDR3 in amino acids: CASSEGQFYNSPLHF. For the CDR3, the DNA is TGTGCCAGCAGTGAGGGACAGTTTTATAATTCACCCCTCCACTTT.